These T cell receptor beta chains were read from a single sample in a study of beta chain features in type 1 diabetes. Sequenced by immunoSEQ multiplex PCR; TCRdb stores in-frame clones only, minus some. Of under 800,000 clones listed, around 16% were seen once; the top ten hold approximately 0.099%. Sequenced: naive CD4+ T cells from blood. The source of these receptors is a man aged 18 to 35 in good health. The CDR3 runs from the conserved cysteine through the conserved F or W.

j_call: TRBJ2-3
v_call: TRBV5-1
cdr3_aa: CASSFSGRDADTQYF

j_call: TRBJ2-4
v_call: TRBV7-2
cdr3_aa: CASSLKGLAIQYF

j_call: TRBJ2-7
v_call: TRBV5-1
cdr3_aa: CASSLFPLAGPGDEQYF

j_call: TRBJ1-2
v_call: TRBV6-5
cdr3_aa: CASSLWGTGGYTF

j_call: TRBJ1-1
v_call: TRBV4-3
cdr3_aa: CASSQDLRQGEAFF

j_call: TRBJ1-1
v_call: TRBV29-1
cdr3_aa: CSVGPDRTEAFF

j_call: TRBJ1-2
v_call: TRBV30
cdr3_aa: CAWSPVYGYTF

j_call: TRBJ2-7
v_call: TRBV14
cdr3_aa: CASSQLLGQGSYEQYF

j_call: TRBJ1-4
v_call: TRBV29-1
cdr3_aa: CSVGGTATNEKLFF

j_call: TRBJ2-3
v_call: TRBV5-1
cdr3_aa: CASSGSKGAWTDTQYF

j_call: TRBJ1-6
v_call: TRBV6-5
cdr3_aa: CAEGQENNSPLHF

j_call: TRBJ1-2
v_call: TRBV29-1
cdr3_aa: CSVAPQANYGYTF

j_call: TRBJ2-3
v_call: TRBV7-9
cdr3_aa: CASSLSRASSTDTQYF

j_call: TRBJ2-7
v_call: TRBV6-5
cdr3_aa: CASSYRGPYEQYF

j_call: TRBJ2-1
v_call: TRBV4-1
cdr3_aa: CASSLLAGEQFF

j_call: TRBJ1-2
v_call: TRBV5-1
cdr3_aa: CASSLEGGSGYTF

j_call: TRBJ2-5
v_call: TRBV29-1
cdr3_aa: CSVTPPGTVETQYF

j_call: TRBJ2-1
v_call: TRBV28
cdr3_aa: CASTPGGVGSSYNEQFF

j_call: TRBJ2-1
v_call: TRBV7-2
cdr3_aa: CASSRRQGNEQFF

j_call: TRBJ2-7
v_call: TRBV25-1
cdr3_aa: CASSDGGAYEQYF

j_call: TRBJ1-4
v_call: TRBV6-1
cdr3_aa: CAALGQRNEKLFF

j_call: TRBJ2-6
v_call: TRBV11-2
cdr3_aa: CASSLGDRSFSGANVLTF

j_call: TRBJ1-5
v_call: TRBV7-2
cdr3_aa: CASSLVAGSNQPQHF

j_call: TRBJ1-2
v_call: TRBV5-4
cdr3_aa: CASSSSLGPYGYTF

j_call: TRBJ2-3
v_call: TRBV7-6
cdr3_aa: CASSSDRLSRGFDTQYF

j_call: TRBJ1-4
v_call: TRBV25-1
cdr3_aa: CASSYGGVTNEKLFF

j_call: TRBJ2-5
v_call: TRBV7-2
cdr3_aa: CASSPGDLKETQYF

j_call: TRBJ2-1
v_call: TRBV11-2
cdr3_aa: CASSSPSGSSYNEQFF

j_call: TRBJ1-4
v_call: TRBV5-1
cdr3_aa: CASSLATGGDEKLFF